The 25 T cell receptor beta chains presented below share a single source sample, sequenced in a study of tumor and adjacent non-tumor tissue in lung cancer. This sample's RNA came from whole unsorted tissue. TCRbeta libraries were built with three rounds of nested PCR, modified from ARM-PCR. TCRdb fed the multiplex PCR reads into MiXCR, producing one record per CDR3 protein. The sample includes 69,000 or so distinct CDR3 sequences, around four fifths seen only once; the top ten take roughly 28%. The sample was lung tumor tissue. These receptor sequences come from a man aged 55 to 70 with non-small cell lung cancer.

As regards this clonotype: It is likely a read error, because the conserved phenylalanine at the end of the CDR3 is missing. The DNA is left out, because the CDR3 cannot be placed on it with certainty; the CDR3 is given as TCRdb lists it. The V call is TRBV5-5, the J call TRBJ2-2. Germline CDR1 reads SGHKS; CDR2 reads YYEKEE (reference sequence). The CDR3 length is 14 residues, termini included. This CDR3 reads CASSKNQNTGEPFL.

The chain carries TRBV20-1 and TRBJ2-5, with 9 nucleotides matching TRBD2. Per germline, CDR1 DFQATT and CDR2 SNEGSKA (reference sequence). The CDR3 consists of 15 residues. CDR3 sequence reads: CNTSVSGSEVETQYF. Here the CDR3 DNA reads TGCAATACTAGCGTTAGCGGGAGTGAAGTAGAGACCCAGTACTTC.

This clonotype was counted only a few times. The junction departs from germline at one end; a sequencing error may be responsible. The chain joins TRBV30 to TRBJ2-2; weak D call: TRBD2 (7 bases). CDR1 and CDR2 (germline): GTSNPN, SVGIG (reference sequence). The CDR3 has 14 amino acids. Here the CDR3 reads CAWSVPGAGGGLFF. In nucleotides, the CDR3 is TGTGCCTGGAGTGTACCAGGGGCGGGCGGGGGGCTGTTTTTT.

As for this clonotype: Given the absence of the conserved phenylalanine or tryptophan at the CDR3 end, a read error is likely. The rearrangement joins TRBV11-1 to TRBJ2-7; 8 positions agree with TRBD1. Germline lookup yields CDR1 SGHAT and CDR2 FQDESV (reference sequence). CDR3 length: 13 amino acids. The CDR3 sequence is CVSSPQGVDEQYL. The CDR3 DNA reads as TGTGTCAGCAGCCCACAGGGGGTGGACGAGCAGTACTTA.

CDR3 nucleotides: TGTGCCAGCTATCCCGCGACAGGACCGACAACTAATGAAAAACTGTTTTTT. This sequence encodes CASYPATGPTTNEKLFF. This rearrangement joins TRBV12-3 or TRBV12-4 to TRBJ1-4; tentatively, D is TRBD1 (6 bases). The V end lost 8 bases, the J end lost 0 bases, and 19 bases lay between the germline ends. The CDR3 spans 17 residues.

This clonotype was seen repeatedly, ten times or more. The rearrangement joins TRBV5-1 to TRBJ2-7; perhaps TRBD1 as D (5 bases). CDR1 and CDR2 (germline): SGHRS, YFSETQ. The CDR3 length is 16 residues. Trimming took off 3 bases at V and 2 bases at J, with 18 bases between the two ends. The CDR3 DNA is TGCGCCAGCAGCTACGGCGACAGTGACCTCCCCTACGAGCAGTACTTC. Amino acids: CASSYGDSDLPYEQYF.

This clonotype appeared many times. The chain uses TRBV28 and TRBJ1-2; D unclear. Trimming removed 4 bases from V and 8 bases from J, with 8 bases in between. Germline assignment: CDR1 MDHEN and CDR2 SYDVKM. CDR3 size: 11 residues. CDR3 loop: CASSSGLGYTF. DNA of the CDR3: TGTGCCAGCAGTTCCGGTCTGGGCTACACCTTC.

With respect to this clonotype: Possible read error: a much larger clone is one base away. The CDR3 bases are TGTGCCGGCAGCTTAACTCACAGGGCCGGTGCCGGGGAGCTGTTTTTT. Its protein is CAGSLTHRAGAGELFF. The gene calls are TRBV7-8 and TRBJ2-2; maybe TRBD1 (6 bases). From germline, CDR1 is SGHVS and CDR2 FQNEAQ. This CDR3 contains 16 residues.

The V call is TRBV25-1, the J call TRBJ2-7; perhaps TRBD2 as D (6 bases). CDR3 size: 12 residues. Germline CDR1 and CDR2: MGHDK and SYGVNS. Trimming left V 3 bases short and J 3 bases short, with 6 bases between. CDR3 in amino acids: CASSETSYEQYF. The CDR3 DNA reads TGTGCCAGCAGTGAGACTAGCTACGAGCAGTACTTC.

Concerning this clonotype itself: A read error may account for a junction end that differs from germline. CDR3 residues: CSATGLAGYNERFF. DNA of the CDR3: TGCAGTGCCACGGGACTAGCGGGTTACAATGAGCGGTTCTTC. The chain combines TRBV20-1 with TRBJ2-1; 12 positions agree with TRBD2. CDR3 length: 14 residues. In germline, CDR1 is DFQATT, CDR2 SNEGSKA (reference sequence).

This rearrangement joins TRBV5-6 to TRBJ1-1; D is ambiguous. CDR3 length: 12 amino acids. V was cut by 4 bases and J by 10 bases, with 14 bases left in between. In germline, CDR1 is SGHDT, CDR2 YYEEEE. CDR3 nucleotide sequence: TGTGCCAGCAGCGTAGCTCGGAATGGAGCTTTCTTT. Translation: CASSVARNGAFF.

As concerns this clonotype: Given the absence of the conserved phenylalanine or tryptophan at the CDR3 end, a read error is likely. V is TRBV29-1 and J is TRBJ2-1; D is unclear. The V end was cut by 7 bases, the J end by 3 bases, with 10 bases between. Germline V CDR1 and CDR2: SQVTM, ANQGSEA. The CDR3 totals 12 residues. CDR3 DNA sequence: TGCAGCGCGGAAACTGGCTACAATGAGCAGTTCTCC. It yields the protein CSAETGYNEQFS.

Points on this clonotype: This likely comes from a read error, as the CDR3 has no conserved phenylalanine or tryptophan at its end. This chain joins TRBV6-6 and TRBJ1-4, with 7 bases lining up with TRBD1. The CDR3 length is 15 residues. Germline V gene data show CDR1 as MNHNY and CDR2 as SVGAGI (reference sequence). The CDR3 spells CASSSPGTEGEKLFL. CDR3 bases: TGCGCCAGCAGTTCTCCCGGGACAGAGGGAGAAAAACTGTTTCTT.

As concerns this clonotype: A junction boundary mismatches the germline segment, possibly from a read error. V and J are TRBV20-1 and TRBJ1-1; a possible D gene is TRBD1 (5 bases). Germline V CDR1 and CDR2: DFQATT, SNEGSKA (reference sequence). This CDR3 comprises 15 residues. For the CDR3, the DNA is TGCAGTGCTATAGATCCCGCGGGGGTAGGAACTGATGCTTTCTTT. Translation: CSAIDPAGVGTDAFF.

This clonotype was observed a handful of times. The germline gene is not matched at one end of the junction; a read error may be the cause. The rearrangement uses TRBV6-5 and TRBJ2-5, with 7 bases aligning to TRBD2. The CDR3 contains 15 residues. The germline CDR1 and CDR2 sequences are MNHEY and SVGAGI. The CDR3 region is CTSSYTGGGGETQYF. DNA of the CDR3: TGTACCAGCAGTTATACAGGAGGTGGGGGGGAAACCCAGTACTTC.

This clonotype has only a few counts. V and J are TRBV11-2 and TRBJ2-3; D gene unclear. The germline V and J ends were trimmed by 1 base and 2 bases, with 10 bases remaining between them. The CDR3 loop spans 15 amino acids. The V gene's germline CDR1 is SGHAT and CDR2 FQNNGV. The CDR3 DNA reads TGTGCCAGCAGCTTAGCCCGGACGGACACAGATACGCAGTATTTT. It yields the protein CASSLARTDTDTQYF.

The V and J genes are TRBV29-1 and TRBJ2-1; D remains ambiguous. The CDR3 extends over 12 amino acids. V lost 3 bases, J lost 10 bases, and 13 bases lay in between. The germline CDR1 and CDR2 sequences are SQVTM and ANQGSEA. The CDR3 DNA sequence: TGCAGCGTTGACAGGCAGACCTGGGAGCAGTTCTTC. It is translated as CSVDRQTWEQFF.

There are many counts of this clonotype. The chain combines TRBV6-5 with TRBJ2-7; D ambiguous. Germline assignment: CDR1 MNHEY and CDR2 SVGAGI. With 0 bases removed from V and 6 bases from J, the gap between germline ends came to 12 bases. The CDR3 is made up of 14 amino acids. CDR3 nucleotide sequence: TGTGCCAGCAGTTACTCGCGAAGGTCCGGCGAGCAGTACTTC. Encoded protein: CASSYSRRSGEQYF.

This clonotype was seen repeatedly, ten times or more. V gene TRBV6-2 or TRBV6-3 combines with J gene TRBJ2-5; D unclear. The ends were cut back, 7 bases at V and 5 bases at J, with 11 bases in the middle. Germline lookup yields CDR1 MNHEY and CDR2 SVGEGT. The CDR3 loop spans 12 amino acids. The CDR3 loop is CASNIPSETQYF. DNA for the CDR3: TGTGCCAGCAATATACCTTCGGAGACCCAGTACTTC.

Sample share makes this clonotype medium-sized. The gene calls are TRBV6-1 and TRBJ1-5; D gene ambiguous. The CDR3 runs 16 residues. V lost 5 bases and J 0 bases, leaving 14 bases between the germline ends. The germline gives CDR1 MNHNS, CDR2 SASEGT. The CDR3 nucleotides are TGTGCCAGCAGTCCCCCGATGTTCAATAGCAATCAGCCCCAGCATTTT. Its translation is CASSPPMFNSNQPQHF.

CDR3 loop: CSAQGASGRAADAQYF. Here the CDR3 DNA reads TGCAGTGCCCAAGGGGCTAGCGGGAGGGCTGCGGACGCGCAGTATTTT. The chain joins TRBV20-1 to TRBJ2-3, with 12 nucleotides matching TRBD2. V shed 6 bases and J 10 bases; nucleotides not matched to a gene: 17. Germline CDR1 DFQATT, CDR2 SNEGSKA (reference sequence). The CDR3 runs 16 residues.

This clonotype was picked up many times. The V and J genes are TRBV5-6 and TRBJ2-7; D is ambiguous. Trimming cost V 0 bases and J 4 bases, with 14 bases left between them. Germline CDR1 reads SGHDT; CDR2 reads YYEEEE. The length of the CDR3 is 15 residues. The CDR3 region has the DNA TGTGCCAGCAGCTTGGCCGGGCCGCGGAGATACGAGCAGTACTTC. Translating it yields CASSLAGPRRYEQYF.

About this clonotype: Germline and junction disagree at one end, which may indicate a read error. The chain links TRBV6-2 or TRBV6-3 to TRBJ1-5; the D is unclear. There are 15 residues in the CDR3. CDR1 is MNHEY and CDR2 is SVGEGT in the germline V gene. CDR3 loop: CASSLSVRSNQPQHF. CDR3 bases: TGTGCTAGCAGTCTCTCTGTACGTTCCAATCAGCCCCAGCATTTT.

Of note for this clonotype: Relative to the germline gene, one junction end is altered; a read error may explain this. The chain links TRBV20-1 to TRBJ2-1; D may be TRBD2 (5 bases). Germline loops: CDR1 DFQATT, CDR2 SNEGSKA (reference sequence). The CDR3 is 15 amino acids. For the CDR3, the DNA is TGCAGTGTTAGAGATCTTCGAGCGGATTACAATGAGCAGTTCTTC. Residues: CSVRDLRADYNEQFF.

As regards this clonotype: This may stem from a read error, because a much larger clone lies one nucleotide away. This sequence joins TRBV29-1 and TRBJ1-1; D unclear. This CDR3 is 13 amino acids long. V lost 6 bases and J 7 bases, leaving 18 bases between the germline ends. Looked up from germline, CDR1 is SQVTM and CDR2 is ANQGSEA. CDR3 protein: CSVHFGENDEAFF. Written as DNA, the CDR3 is TGCAGCGTCCACTTTGGGGAAAACGATGAAGCTTTCTTT.